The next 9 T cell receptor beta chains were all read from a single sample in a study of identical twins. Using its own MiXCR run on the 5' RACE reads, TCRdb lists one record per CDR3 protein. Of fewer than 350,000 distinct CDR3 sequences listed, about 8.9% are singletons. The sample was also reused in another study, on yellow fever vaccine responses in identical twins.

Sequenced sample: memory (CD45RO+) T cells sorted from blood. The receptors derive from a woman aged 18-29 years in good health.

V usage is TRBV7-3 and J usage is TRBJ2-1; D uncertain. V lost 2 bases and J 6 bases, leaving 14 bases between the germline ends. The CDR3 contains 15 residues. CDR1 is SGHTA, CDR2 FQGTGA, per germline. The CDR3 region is CASSLGVTSRNEQFF. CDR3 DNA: TGTGCCAGCAGCTTAGGGGTGACCTCGCGCAATGAGCAGTTCTTC.

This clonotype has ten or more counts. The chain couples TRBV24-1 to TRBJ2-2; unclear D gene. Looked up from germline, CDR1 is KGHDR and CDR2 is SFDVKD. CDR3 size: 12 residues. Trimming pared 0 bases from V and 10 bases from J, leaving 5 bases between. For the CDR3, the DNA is TGTGCCACCAGTGATTTGGGGGAGGAGCTGTTTTTT. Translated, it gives CATSDLGEELFF.

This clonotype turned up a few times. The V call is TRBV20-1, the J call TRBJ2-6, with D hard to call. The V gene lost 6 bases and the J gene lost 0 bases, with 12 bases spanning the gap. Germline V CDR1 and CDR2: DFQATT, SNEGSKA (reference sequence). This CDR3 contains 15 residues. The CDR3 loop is CSARTFYSGANVLTF. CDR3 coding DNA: TGCAGTGCGAGGACCTTTTACTCTGGGGCCAACGTCCTGACTTTC.

The CDR3 DNA follows: TGTGCCAGCAGCTCGGACAGGGTGTGGACCGGGGAGCTGTTTTTT. The encoded protein is CASSSDRVWTGELFF. J is TRBJ2-2 and V is TRBV25-1, with 8 nucleotides matching TRBD1. With V trimmed by 6 bases and J by 5 bases, 8 bases remained unmatched. Germline lookup yields CDR1 MGHDK and CDR2 SYGVNS. CDR3 length equals 15 residues.

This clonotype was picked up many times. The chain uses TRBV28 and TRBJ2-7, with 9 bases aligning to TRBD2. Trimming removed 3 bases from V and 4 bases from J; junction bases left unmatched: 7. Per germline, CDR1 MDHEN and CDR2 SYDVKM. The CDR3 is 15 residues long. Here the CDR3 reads CASSFKAGGRYEQYF. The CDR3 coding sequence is TGTGCCAGCAGTTTTAAGGCGGGAGGGAGGTACGAGCAGTACTTC. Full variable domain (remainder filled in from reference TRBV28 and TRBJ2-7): DVKVTQSSRYLVKRTGEKVFLECVQDMDHENMFWYRQDPGLGLRLIYFSYDVKMKEKGDIPEGYSVSREKKERFSLILESASTNQTSMYLCASSFKAGGRYEQYFGPGTRLTVT.

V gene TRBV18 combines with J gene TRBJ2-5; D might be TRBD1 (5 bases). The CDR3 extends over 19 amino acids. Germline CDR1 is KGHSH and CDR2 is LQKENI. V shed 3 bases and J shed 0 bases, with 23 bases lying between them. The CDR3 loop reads CASSPVGRVLRHDQETQYF. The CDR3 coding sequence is TGTGCCAGCTCACCGGTTGGCAGGGTCCTTAGGCACGACCAAGAGACCCAGTACTTC.

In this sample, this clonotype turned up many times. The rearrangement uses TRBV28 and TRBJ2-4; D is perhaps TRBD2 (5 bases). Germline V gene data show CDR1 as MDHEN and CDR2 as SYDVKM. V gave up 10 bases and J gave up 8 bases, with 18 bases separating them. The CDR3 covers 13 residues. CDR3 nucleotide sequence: TGTGCCACCCTCCCCCGGTCGAGGGACATTCAGTACTTC. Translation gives CATLPRSRDIQYF.

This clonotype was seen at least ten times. CDR3 loop: CASSFAGPNDGYTF. CDR3 nucleotides: TGTGCCAGCAGCTTCGCCGGACCGAACGATGGCTACACCTTC. This sequence joins TRBV11-2 and TRBJ1-2; D not certain. This CDR3 has 14 residues. Germline CDR1 and CDR2: SGHAT and FQNNGV. V was cut by 3 bases and J by 6 bases, with 14 bases left in between. The full variable domain, with the rest looked up from reference TRBV11-2 and TRBJ1-2, is EAGVAQSPRYKIIEKRQSVAFWCNPISGHATLYWYQQILGQGPKLLIQFQNNGVVDDSQLPKDRFSAERLKGVDSTLKIQPAKLEDSAVYLCASSFAGPNDGYTFGSGTRLTVV.

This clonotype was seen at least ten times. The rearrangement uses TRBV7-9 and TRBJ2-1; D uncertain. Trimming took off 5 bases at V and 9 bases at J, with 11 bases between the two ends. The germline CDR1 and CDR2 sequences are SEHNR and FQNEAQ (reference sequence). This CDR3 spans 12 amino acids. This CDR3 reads CASSRGWSEQFF. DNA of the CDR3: TGTGCCAGCAGCCGAGGTTGGAGTGAGCAGTTCTTC.